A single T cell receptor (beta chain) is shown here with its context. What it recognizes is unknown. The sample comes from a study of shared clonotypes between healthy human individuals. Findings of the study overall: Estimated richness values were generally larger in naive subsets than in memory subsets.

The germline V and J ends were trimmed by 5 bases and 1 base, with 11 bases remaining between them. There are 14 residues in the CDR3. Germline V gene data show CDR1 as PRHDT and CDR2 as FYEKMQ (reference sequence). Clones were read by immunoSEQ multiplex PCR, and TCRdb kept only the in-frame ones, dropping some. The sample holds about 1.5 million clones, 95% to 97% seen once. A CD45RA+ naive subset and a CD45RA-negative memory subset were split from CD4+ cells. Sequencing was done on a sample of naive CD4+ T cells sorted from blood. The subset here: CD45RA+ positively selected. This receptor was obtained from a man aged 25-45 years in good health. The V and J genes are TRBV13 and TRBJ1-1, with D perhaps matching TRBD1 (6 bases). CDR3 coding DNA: TGTGCCAGCAGCCAGGGACACGCGAACACTGAAGCTTTCTTT. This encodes CASSQGHANTEAFF.